This paragraph reports one TCR beta chain. Its antigen is unknown. V lost 7 bases to trimming and J lost 5 bases, with 12 bases between them. Germline values: CDR1 MNHNY, CDR2 SVGAGI (reference sequence). CDR3 length equals 13 residues. This sample is drawn from a study of Ad26.COV2.S vaccination and SARS-CoV-2 variants. For the study at large: Doses of Ad26.COV2.S were injected into muscle once or twice, 56 days apart. Whole-study results and caveats: TCR breadth and depth analyses may have underestimated total T cell responses.

Indicated treatment: approximately 18 received Ad26.COV2.S at low or high dose, single or two shots; 5 received placebo; per-sample allocation not given. The investigators took samples on day 63 after the first vaccine or placebo injection. The method was immunoSEQ multiplex PCR; TCRdb's version includes in-frame clones alone and lacks a portion of them. The sample lists around 400,000 clones; 80% to 95% were seen once. V and J are TRBV6-6 and TRBJ2-1; D is unclear. Sequences were derived from peripheral blood, sampled in a trial of Ad26.COV2.S vaccine versus placebo. The sequence was collected from a person aged 18 to 59 who received the Ad26.COV2.S COVID-19 vaccine or a placebo. The CDR3, as DNA: TGTGCCAGCAACTACATAAGTCACAATGAGCAGTTCTTC. Protein product: CASNYISHNEQFF.